Listed below are T cell receptor beta chains from one sample, sequenced in a study of shared clonotypes between healthy human individuals. Sequencing used immunoSEQ multiplex PCR; TCRdb keeps in-frame clones, though not all of them. The table includes about 2.3 million clones, 80% to 95% detected once. Input material: naive CD4+ T cells from PBMCs. The receptors come from a man aged 18 to 29 in good health. Some clones in this sample may be carry-over from other donors' samples. The CDR3 runs from the conserved cysteine through the conserved F or W. A D gene is named only where the DNA matches it firmly. The size of a clone is reported for some rows only, either as once, few or many, or as a class for expanded clones.

clone_size: -; d_call: -; j_call: TRBJ2-7; v_call: TRBV28; cdr3_aa: CASSLPQSYEQYF; cdr3_nt: TGTGCCAGCAGTCTGCCCCAATCCTACGAGCAGTACTTC
clone_size: few; d_call: -; j_call: TRBJ1-5; v_call: TRBV10-3; cdr3_aa: CAIGRQLNQPQHF; cdr3_nt: TGTGCCATCGGTAGACAGCTCAATCAGCCCCAGCATTTT
clone_size: -; d_call: -; j_call: TRBJ1-2; v_call: TRBV19; cdr3_aa: CASSIETDYGYTF; cdr3_nt: TGTGCCAGTAGTATCGAGACAGACTATGGCTACACCTTC
clone_size: -; d_call: TRBD2; j_call: TRBJ2-1; v_call: TRBV11-3; cdr3_aa: CANSRRAGENEQFF; cdr3_nt: TGTGCCAACTCGAGACGAGCGGGAGAAAATGAGCAGTTCTTC
clone_size: -; d_call: TRBD1; j_call: TRBJ2-7; v_call: TRBV5-1; cdr3_aa: CASSTTGDGVYEQYF; cdr3_nt: TGCGCCAGCAGCACGACAGGGGATGGGGTTTACGAGCAGTACTTC
clone_size: -; d_call: -; j_call: TRBJ2-3; v_call: TRBV25-1; cdr3_aa: CASSEWGGRQNGADTQYF; cdr3_nt: TGTGCCAGCAGTGAATGGGGCGGACGCCAGAACGGCGCAGATACGCAGTATTTT
clone_size: -; d_call: TRBD2; j_call: TRBJ2-7; v_call: TRBV15; cdr3_aa: CATSRGLADSYEQYF; cdr3_nt: TGTGCCACCAGCAGAGGACTAGCGGACTCCTACGAGCAGTACTTC
clone_size: once; d_call: TRBD2; j_call: TRBJ2-2; v_call: TRBV2; cdr3_aa: CASSSGLARTGELFF; cdr3_nt: TGTGCCAGCAGCTCGGGACTAGCGCGTACCGGGGAGCTGTTTTTT
clone_size: -; d_call: -; j_call: TRBJ2-7; v_call: TRBV29-1; cdr3_aa: CSVPSSGQSANEQYF; cdr3_nt: TGCAGCGTCCCCTCGTCCGGACAGAGCGCGAACGAGCAGTACTTC
clone_size: -; d_call: TRBD2; j_call: TRBJ2-7; v_call: TRBV5-6; cdr3_aa: CASSPGLADVYEQYF; cdr3_nt: TGTGCCAGCAGCCCAGGACTAGCAGACGTCTACGAGCAGTACTTC
clone_size: -; d_call: -; j_call: TRBJ1-1; v_call: TRBV7-6; cdr3_aa: CASSLAAGRYTEAFF; cdr3_nt: TGTGCCAGCAGCTTAGCGGCAGGGAGGTACACTGAAGCTTTCTTT
clone_size: -; d_call: -; j_call: TRBJ2-7; v_call: TRBV20-1; cdr3_aa: CSALWCEQYF; cdr3_nt: TGCAGTGCACTTTGGTGCGAGCAGTACTTC
clone_size: -; d_call: -; j_call: TRBJ1-1; v_call: TRBV4-1; cdr3_aa: CASSQDSGGNTEAFF; cdr3_nt: TGCGCCAGCAGCCAAGATAGCGGGGGGAACACTGAAGCTTTCTTT
clone_size: -; d_call: TRBD2; j_call: TRBJ2-5; v_call: TRBV7-2; cdr3_aa: CASSLERASGGTQYF; cdr3_nt: TGTGCCAGCAGCTTGGAAAGGGCCTCGGGGGGGACCCAGTACTTC
clone_size: -; d_call: -; j_call: TRBJ1-3; v_call: TRBV7-3; cdr3_aa: CASSLSPASSGNTIYF; cdr3_nt: TGTGCCAGCAGCTTAAGCCCGGCTTCCTCTGGAAACACCATATATTTT
clone_size: -; d_call: -; j_call: TRBJ2-5; v_call: TRBV19; cdr3_aa: CASSTKETQYF; cdr3_nt: TGTGCCAGTAGCACCAAAGAGACCCAGTACTTC
clone_size: few; d_call: -; j_call: TRBJ2-3; v_call: TRBV11-2; cdr3_aa: CASSESRRTDTQYF; cdr3_nt: TGTGCCAGCAGCGAATCCCGCCGCACAGATACGCAGTATTTT
clone_size: -; d_call: TRBD1; j_call: TRBJ1-2; v_call: TRBV29-1; cdr3_aa: CSVDRSEVGDYGYTF; cdr3_nt: TGCAGCGTGGACAGGTCCGAGGTCGGGGACTATGGCTACACCTTC
clone_size: -; d_call: -; j_call: TRBJ1-1; v_call: TRBV5-6; cdr3_aa: CASSWFDRQSLRPEAFF; cdr3_nt: TGTGCCAGCAGCTGGTTCGACAGGCAATCTCTTCGGCCTGAAGCTTTCTTT
clone_size: -; d_call: -; j_call: TRBJ2-7; v_call: TRBV1; cdr3_aa: CTSSQDRGLAGVYHEQYF; cdr3_nt: TGCACCAGCAGCCAAGATCGGGGACTAGCGGGAGTGTACCACGAGCAGTACTTC
clone_size: -; d_call: TRBD2; j_call: TRBJ2-3; v_call: TRBV2; cdr3_aa: CASSEAREGPHTQYF; cdr3_nt: TGTGCCAGCAGTGAGGCGCGGGAGGGCCCCCATACGCAGTATTTT
clone_size: -; d_call: -; j_call: TRBJ2-3; v_call: TRBV28; cdr3_aa: CASSGGLTDTQYF; cdr3_nt: TGTGCCAGCAGTGGGGGATTAACAGATACGCAGTATTTT
clone_size: -; d_call: -; j_call: TRBJ1-1; v_call: TRBV5-6; cdr3_aa: CASSLQGLGTEAFF; cdr3_nt: TGTGCCAGCAGCTTGCAGGGTTTGGGCACTGAAGCTTTCTTT
clone_size: -; d_call: TRBD1; j_call: TRBJ1-1; v_call: TRBV2; cdr3_aa: CASSFFGQGLTEAFF; cdr3_nt: TGTGCCAGCAGCTTCTTCGGACAGGGACTGACTGAAGCTTTCTTT
clone_size: -; d_call: -; j_call: TRBJ1-4; v_call: TRBV19; cdr3_aa: CASSPRQVPNEKLFF; cdr3_nt: TGTGCCAGTAGTCCGCGACAGGTCCCTAATGAAAAACTGTTTTTT
clone_size: -; d_call: TRBD2; j_call: TRBJ2-3; v_call: TRBV6-5; cdr3_aa: CASSYRGGPSTDTQYF; cdr3_nt: TGTGCCAGCAGTTACCGCGGGGGGCCCAGCACAGATACGCAGTATTTT
clone_size: -; d_call: -; j_call: TRBJ1-1; v_call: TRBV5-4; cdr3_aa: CASSRLGLLRAFF; cdr3_nt: TGTGCCAGCAGCCGGTTAGGACTTCTTCGGGCTTTCTTT
clone_size: -; d_call: TRBD1; j_call: TRBJ2-3; v_call: TRBV4-3; cdr3_aa: CASSTRTGPDTQYF; cdr3_nt: TGCGCCAGCAGCACCCGGACAGGTCCAGATACGCAGTATTTT
clone_size: -; d_call: -; j_call: TRBJ2-7; v_call: TRBV18; cdr3_aa: CASSPLSTKGGEQYF; cdr3_nt: TGTGCCAGCTCACCACTAAGTACAAAGGGAGGCGAGCAGTACTTC
clone_size: -; d_call: -; j_call: TRBJ2-5; v_call: TRBV6-1; cdr3_aa: CASSEVRFYETQYF; cdr3_nt: TGTGCCAGCAGTGAAGTCCGGTTCTACGAGACCCAGTACTTC
clone_size: once; d_call: TRBD1; j_call: TRBJ1-2; v_call: TRBV19; cdr3_aa: CASRPIGTGWNYGYTF; cdr3_nt: TGTGCCAGTAGACCTATTGGGACAGGCTGGAACTATGGCTACACCTTC
clone_size: -; d_call: -; j_call: TRBJ2-3; v_call: TRBV7-2; cdr3_aa: CASSLRGGEQYF; cdr3_nt: TGTGCCAGCAGCTTAAGGGGGGGTGAGCAGTATTTT
clone_size: -; d_call: -; j_call: TRBJ2-1; v_call: TRBV2; cdr3_aa: CASSGPGPEVYNEQFF; cdr3_nt: TGTGCCAGCAGTGGGCCGGGACCCGAGGTTTACAATGAGCAGTTCTTC
clone_size: -; d_call: -; j_call: TRBJ2-7; v_call: TRBV15; cdr3_aa: CATSVGRTYEQYF; cdr3_nt: TGTGCCACCAGCGTAGGCCGAACCTACGAGCAGTACTTC
clone_size: -; d_call: TRBD1; j_call: TRBJ2-7; v_call: TRBV19; cdr3_aa: CASSIDPGQGPSYEQYF; cdr3_nt: TGTGCCAGTAGTATAGATCCGGGACAGGGGCCCTCCTACGAGCAGTACTTC
clone_size: -; d_call: -; j_call: TRBJ2-1; v_call: TRBV7-3; cdr3_aa: CASSSQGGLSYNEQFF; cdr3_nt: TGTGCCAGCAGTTCCCAGGGGGGGCTTTCCTACAATGAGCAGTTCTTC
clone_size: -; d_call: -; j_call: TRBJ1-2; v_call: TRBV30; cdr3_aa: CAWTPEGVYGYTF; cdr3_nt: TGTGCCTGGACCCCCGAGGGGGTCTATGGCTACACCTTC
clone_size: -; d_call: TRBD2; j_call: TRBJ2-2; v_call: TRBV18; cdr3_aa: CASSPPSGTTTGELFF; cdr3_nt: TGTGCCAGCTCGCCGCCTAGCGGGACCACCACCGGGGAGCTGTTTTTT
clone_size: -; d_call: -; j_call: TRBJ1-2; v_call: TRBV7-9; cdr3_aa: CASSLVSGYTF; cdr3_nt: TGTGCCAGCAGCTTAGTTTCTGGCTACACCTTC
clone_size: -; d_call: -; j_call: TRBJ1-3; v_call: TRBV6-1; cdr3_aa: CASKGAADTIYF; cdr3_nt: TGTGCCAGCAAAGGGGCAGCGGACACCATATATTTT
clone_size: once; d_call: -; j_call: TRBJ2-3; v_call: TRBV15; cdr3_aa: CATSRVLTDTQYF; cdr3_nt: TGTGCCACCAGCAGAGTTTTAACAGATACGCAGTATTTT
clone_size: -; d_call: TRBD2; j_call: TRBJ2-7; v_call: TRBV30; cdr3_aa: CAWSRVAGAYEQYF; cdr3_nt: TGTGCCTGGAGTCGGGTAGCGGGGGCCTACGAGCAGTACTTC
clone_size: -; d_call: TRBD2; j_call: TRBJ2-1; v_call: TRBV6-5; cdr3_aa: CASSYLASGVNEQFF; cdr3_nt: TGTGCCAGCAGTTACTTAGCTAGCGGAGTCAATGAGCAGTTCTTC
clone_size: -; d_call: -; j_call: TRBJ2-7; v_call: TRBV4-1; cdr3_aa: CASSQEAVGGRSYEQYF; cdr3_nt: TGCGCCAGCAGCCAAGAGGCTGTCGGGGGACGGTCCTACGAGCAGTACTTC